The 14 T cell receptor beta chains below come from one sample, sequenced in a study of molecular identifiers for immune sequencing clone quantification. TCRdb itself ran the PCR reads through MiXCR, one entry per CDR3 protein. The sample lists 55,000 to 75,000 distinct CDR3 sequences; 18% were seen once. The sequenced sample was naive CD8+ T cells from blood, with Jurkat cell RNA spiked in. Subset in this sample: FACS-sorted CD8+CD4-CCR7+CD45RA+ naive T cells. These receptors were collected from a human donor in good health. Some libraries in this study had Jurkat cell RNA spiked in.

This chain joins TRBV3-1 and TRBJ2-7; maybe TRBD1 (5 bases). Germline CDR1 is LGHDT and CDR2 is YNNKEL (reference sequence). There are 14 residues in the CDR3. The V gene lost 2 bases and the J gene lost 3 bases, with 11 bases spanning the gap. The CDR3 is CASSQTGVLYEQYF. The CDR3 bases are TGTGCCAGCAGCCAAACAGGCGTACTCTACGAGCAGTACTTC.

Comment on this clonotype: It may be a read error: a sequence one base away is much more abundant. The J gene is TRBJ2-5, the V gene TRBV29-1; D call uncertain. The CDR3 length is 12 residues. From germline, CDR1 is SQVTM and CDR2 ANQGSEA. CDR3 residues: CSVEASQGTQYF. CDR3 in DNA: TGCAGCGTTGAAGCCTCCCAAGGGACCCAGTACTTC.

The table lists this clonotype with many counts. V and J are TRBV28 and TRBJ2-6; 7 bases line up with TRBD2. The CDR3 covers 18 residues. J lost 6 bases, V lost 3 bases, and 14 bases had no gene match. Per the germline V gene, CDR1 is MDHEN and CDR2 is SYDVKM. This CDR3 is CASSLSGTTLAAANVLTF. CDR3 DNA sequence: TGTGCCAGCAGTTTGTCCGGGACTACGCTTGCGGCGGCCAACGTCCTGACTTTC. The full variable domain, completed using reference TRBV28 and TRBJ2-6, is DVKVTQSSRYLVKRTGEKVFLECVQDMDHENMFWYRQDPGLGLRLIYFSYDVKMKEKGDIPEGYSVSREKKERFSLILESASTNQTSMYLCASSLSGTTLAAANVLTFGAGSRLTVL.

Ten or more counts support this clonotype. The J gene is TRBJ1-2, the V gene TRBV28; D ambiguous. Per the germline V gene, CDR1 is MDHEN and CDR2 is SYDVKM. The CDR3 runs to 15 residues. The V end lost 2 bases, the J end lost 0 bases, and 10 bases lay between the germline ends. The CDR3 coding sequence is TGTGCCAGCAGTTTAATTAGTCTAGCTAACTATGGCTACACCTTC. The encoded protein is CASSLISLANYGYTF.

As regards this clonotype: A much larger clonotype is one base distant, so this may be a read error. The limits of the CDR3 on the DNA are not certain, so only TCRdb's listed CDR3 is given. The CDR3 reads CISVPEASGRTNAEALF. The V call is TRBV7-5, the J call TRBJ1-1. TRBV7-5 is a pseudogene. 17 amino acids form the CDR3, both terminal residues included.

This clonotype showed up many times. The chain carries TRBV4-1 and TRBJ2-3, with 10 bases that match TRBD2. Looked up from germline, CDR1 is MGHRA and CDR2 is YSYEKL. The CDR3 length is 16 residues. Trimming took 2 bases from V and 7 from J; bases not matched to a gene: 9. The CDR3 coding sequence is TGCGCCAGCAGCCAAAAAGCGGGAGGGCCGATTTATACGCAGTATTTT. Encoded protein: CASSQKAGGPIYTQYF.

This clonotype occurred many times. V and J are TRBV7-8 and TRBJ2-3; D is unresolved. Trimming shortened V by 1 base and J by 3 bases, and 11 bases separated the two germline ends. The CDR3 spans 15 residues. CDR1 SGHVS and CDR2 FQNEAQ come from the germline V gene. CDR3 protein: CASSLVLAWTDTQYF. The CDR3 DNA reads TGTGCCAGCAGCTTAGTCCTGGCGTGGACAGATACGCAGTATTTT.

In its sample, this clonotype was seen once. This sequence may be a read error, since a much larger clone differs from it by one base. This chain links TRBV11-3 with TRBJ1-3; D possibly corresponds to TRBD1 (6 bases). V was pared by 4 bases and J by 0 bases, with 16 bases between. Per germline, CDR1 SGHNT and CDR2 YENEEA. CDR3 length equals 17 residues. CDR3 sequence reads: CASSSGFSGASGNTIYF. The CDR3, as DNA: TGTGCCAGCAGCTCAGGATTCTCAGGGGCCTCTGGAAACACCATATATTTT.

A note on this clonotype: The junction does not match germline at one end; this may be a read error. The chain couples TRBV19 to TRBJ2-1; D is ambiguous. The CDR3 length is 14 residues. Germline V gene lookup returns CDR1 LNHDA and CDR2 SQIVND (reference sequence). The CDR3 is CASSMRNSHNEQFF. Written as DNA, the CDR3 is TGTGCCAGTAGTATGAGGAACTCCCACAATGAGCAGTTCTTC.

This rearrangement joins TRBV28 to TRBJ2-1, with D possibly TRBD2 on 5 matching bases. The CDR3 has 11 residues. Germline V gene data show CDR1 as MDHEN and CDR2 as SYDVKM. V was trimmed by 7 bases and J by 10 bases, leaving 11 bases between them. CDR3 in amino acids: CASTIWREQFF. CDR3 DNA: TGTGCCAGCACCATCTGGAGGGAGCAGTTCTTC. The variable domain in full, with the rest retrieved from reference TRBV28 and TRBJ2-1, is DVKVTQSSRYLVKRTGEKVFLECVQDMDHENMFWYRQDPGLGLRLIYFSYDVKMKEKGDIPEGYSVSREKKERFSLILESASTNQTSMYLCASTIWREQFFGPGTRLTVL.

This clonotype was detected ten times or more. The chain employs TRBV4-3 and TRBJ2-3, with D uncertain. The CDR3 runs 17 residues. V lost 4 bases and J 2 bases, leaving 19 bases between the germline ends. CDR1 is LGHNA and CDR2 is YSLEER in the germline V gene. CDR3 in DNA: TGCGCCAGCAGCCTCATCAGCCCAATACAACTCACAGATACGCAGTATTTT. Its protein is CASSLISPIQLTDTQYF.

The J gene is TRBJ1-2, the V gene TRBV5-4; D remains ambiguous. Trimming removed 0 bases from V and 6 bases from J, with 9 bases in between. This CDR3 region has 13 residues. Germline V gene sequence: CDR1 SGHNT, CDR2 YYREEE (reference sequence). CDR3 bases: TGTGCCAGCAGCTTGGAGGGTAGCCATGGCTACACCTTC. Translated: CASSLEGSHGYTF.

V gene TRBV19 combines with J gene TRBJ2-1; no definite D call. The CDR3 runs to 12 residues. The V gene lost 5 bases and the J gene lost 6 bases, with 8 bases spanning the gap. The germline V gene has CDR1 LNHDA and CDR2 SQIVND (reference sequence). CDR3 in amino acids: CASSVGSNEQFF. In DNA, the CDR3 is TGTGCCAGTAGTGTGGGATCCAATGAGCAGTTCTTC.

This clonotype appeared many times. The chain is built from TRBV7-9 and TRBJ1-6; D unclear. Germline CDR1 reads SEHNR; CDR2 reads FQNEAQ (reference sequence). The CDR3 has 13 residues. V shed 6 bases and J shed 4 bases, with 7 bases lying between them. The CDR3 reads CASRTGYNSPLHF. DNA for the CDR3: TGTGCCAGCAGGACGGGATATAATTCACCCCTCCACTTT.